This T cell receptor beta chain came from a study of shared clonotypes between healthy human individuals. CD45RO negativity and positive selection for CCR7 defined naive CD8 cells, a population that excluded terminally differentiated effector memory CD45RA+ cells. Trimming removed 5 bases from V and 3 bases from J, with 14 bases in between. Per germline, CDR1 MNHEY and CDR2 SMNVEV (reference sequence). CDR3 length equals 14 residues. Assay: immunoSEQ multiplex PCR; the TCRdb copy retains only in-frame clones and omits some. The table lists approximately 740,000 clones, more than 85% of them singletons.

This TCR came from a man under 40 in good health. The gene calls are TRBV27 and TRBJ2-7; tentative D call: TRBD1 (5 bases). Source material: naive CD8+ T cells sorted from blood. The CDR3 sequence: CASSLEQGNYEQYF. The CDR3 DNA reads as TGTGCCAGCAGTCTCGAGCAGGGTAACTACGAGCAGTACTTC.